This TCR beta chain was sequenced during a study of OX40 agonist ivuxolimab in advanced cancers. Only in-frame clones appear in the TCRdb table, and some are missing; sequencing was by immunoSEQ multiplex PCR. The sample holds about 82,000 clones, around four fifths seen once. The CDR3 is made up of 14 amino acids. V lost 0 bases to trimming and J lost 4 bases, with 8 bases between them. The germline V gene encodes CDR1 KGHSH and CDR2 LQKENI. This specimen was CD4+ or CD8+ T cells sorted from blood, taken in a trial of the OX40 agonist ivuxolimab. The gene calls are TRBV18 and TRBJ2-3; maybe TRBD2 (6 bases). This clonotype was obtained from an adult with an advanced solid tumor such as melanoma, head and neck, liver or kidney cancer. CDR3 protein: CASSPPEGPDTQYF. CDR3 DNA sequence: TGTGCCAGCTCACCACCGGAGGGGCCAGATACGCAGTATTTT.